This T cell receptor beta chain emerged from a study of CD8 T cells in ankylosing spondylitis. Findings of the study overall: Researchers report that disease-linked clones proved CD8+ and relatively rare in peripheral blood. From matched ankylosing spondylitis synovial fluid, disease-linked clones were reportedly recovered at significantly enriched levels. What seemed typical of ankylosing spondylitis blood was a TCR beta motif built from about eight highly homologous variants.

J was trimmed by 2 bases and V by 5 bases; bases with no gene match: 9. This CDR3 contains 16 residues. Germline CDR1 and CDR2: KGHSH and LQKENI. Regarding this clonotype: Its antigen is still unknown.

Libraries for TCR beta were made by quantitative 5'-RACE with molecular barcodes. One entry per CDR3 protein, called by TCRdb with MiXCR from the 5' RACE reads. Seen here are 180,000 or so distinct CDR3 sequences, around a tenth observed once, and the top ten hold almost 30%. The chain recombines TRBV18 with TRBJ1-5; 7 bases fit TRBD1. The sample comprised blood, either unsorted or a sorted T cell fraction (not recorded which). The receptor's source is a male donor with ankylosing spondylitis or in good health (not recorded which). CDR3: CASSSRRGDGNQPQHF. In nucleotides, the CDR3 is TGTGCCAGCTCAAGCCGCAGGGGGGATGGCAATCAGCCCCAGCATTTT.